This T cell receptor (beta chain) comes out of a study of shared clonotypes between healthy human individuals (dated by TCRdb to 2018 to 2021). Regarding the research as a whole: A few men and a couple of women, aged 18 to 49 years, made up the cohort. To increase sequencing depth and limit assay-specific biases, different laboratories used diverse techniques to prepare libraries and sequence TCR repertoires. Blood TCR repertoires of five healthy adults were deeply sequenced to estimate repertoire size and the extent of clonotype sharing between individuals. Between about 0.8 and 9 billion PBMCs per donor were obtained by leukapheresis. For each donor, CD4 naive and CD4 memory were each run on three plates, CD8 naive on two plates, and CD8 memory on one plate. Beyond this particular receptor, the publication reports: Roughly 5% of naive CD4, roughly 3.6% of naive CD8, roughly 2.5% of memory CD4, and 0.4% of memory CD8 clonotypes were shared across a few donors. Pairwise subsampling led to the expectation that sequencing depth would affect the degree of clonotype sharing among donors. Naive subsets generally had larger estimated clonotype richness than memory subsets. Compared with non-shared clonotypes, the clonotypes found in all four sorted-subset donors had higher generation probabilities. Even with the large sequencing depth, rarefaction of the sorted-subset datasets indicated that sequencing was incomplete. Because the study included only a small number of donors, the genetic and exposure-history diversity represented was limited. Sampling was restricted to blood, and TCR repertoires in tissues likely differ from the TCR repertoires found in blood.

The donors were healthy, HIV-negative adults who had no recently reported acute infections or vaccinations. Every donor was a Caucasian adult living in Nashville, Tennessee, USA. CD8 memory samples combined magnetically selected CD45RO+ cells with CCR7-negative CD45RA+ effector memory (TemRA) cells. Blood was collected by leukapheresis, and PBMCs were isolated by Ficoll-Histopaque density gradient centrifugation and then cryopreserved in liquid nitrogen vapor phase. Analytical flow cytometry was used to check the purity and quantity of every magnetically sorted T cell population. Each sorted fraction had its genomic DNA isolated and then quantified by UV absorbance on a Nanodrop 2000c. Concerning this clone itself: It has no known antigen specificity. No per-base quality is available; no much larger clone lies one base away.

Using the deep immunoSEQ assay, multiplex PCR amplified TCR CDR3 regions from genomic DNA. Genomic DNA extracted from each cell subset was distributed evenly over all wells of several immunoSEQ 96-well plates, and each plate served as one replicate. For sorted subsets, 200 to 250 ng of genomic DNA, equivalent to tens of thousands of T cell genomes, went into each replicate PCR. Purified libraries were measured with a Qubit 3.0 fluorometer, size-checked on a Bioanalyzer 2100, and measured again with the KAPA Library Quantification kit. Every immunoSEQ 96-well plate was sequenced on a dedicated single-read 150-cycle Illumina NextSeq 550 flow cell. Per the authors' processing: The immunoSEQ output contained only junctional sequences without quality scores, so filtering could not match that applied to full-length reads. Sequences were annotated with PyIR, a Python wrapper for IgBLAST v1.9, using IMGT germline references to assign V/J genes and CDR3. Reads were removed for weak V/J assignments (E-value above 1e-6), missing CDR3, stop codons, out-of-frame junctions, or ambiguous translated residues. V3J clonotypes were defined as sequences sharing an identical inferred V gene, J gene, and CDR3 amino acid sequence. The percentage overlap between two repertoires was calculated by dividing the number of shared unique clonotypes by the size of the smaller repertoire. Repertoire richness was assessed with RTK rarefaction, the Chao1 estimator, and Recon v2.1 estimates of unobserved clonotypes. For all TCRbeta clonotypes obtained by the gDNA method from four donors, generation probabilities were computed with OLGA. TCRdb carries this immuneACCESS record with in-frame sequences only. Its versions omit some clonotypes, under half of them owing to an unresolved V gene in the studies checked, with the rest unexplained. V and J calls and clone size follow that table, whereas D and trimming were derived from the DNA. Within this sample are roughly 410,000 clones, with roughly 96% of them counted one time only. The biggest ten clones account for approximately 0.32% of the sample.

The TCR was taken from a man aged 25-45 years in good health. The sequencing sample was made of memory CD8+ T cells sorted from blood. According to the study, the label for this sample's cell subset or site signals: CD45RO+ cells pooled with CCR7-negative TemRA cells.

The CDR3 region reads CASSVRQASSGNTIYF. The DNA sequence is as follows: TGCGCCAGCAGCGTCCGACAGGCAAGCTCTGGAAACACCATATATTTT. This sequence uses TRBV5-1 and TRBJ1-3; perhaps TRBD1 is the D gene, with 6 bases matching. As encoded in the germline V gene, CDR1 is SGHRS while CDR2 is YFSETQ. Reading from cysteine to phenylalanine, the CDR3 counts 16 amino acids. The CDR3 DNA has 48 bases and is translated from base 1. V loses 4 bases of germline sequence and J loses 0 bases, and the interval between the two ends is 14 bases.